This T cell receptor beta chain was sequenced during a study of CD8+ T cells in alopecia areata. As for the study in general: Donor skin was harvested from roughly 6-12-month-old C3H/HeJ mice with spontaneous alopecia and grafted onto approximately 7-11-week-old female C3H/HeJ recipients.

This clone was found a few times. Its antigen is as yet unknown. Gene names and germline match the mouse. The sequenced fragment ends 4 residues before the CDR3 boundary, so the rest is inferred from the germline J gene. cDNA prepared by RNA extraction and subsequent reverse transcription served as the template for sequencing. Libraries were prepared by immunoSEQ multiplex PCR; TCRdb keeps only in-frame clonotypes and omits some of them. The sample contains about 110,000 clones, none of them singletons. CDR3 length: 13 residues. V lost 3 bases to trimming and J lost 3 bases, with 8 bases between them. Germline values: CDR1 NNHDY, CDR2 SYVADS. Study-level results: Scalp samples also contribute reads from the resident alphabeta T cells found in normal skin. Affected lesional scalp, above all in alopecia totalis/universalis, was more clonal than normal scalp.

The sequence was obtained from a C3H/HeJ mouse with alopecia areata. These mice share the MHC haplotype H2-k. This chain uses TRBV13-3 with TRBJ2-5; D may be TRBD1 (5 bases). The sequenced material came from lesional skin. Partial CDR3 DNA: TGTGCCAGCAGTGGACAGTCTCAAGAC. This encodes CASSGQSQD. In full, the CDR3 is CASSGQSQDTQYF.